These 20 T cell receptor beta chains share one sample of origin, sequenced in a study of regulatory T cells in long-lasting Graves disease. Building of the TCR beta libraries involved iRepertoire HTBI primers and Arm-PCR of CDR3 regions. TCRdb re-called the multiplex PCR reads through MiXCR, storing one row per CDR3 protein. The table has over 300,000 distinct CDR3 sequences, around a sixth seen once. This sample's time point: newly diagnosed GD, antithyroid drugs for less than 3 months. From PBMCs, RNA was extracted and then used to make the TCR library. Here the sequenced sample was peripheral blood mononuclear cells (PBMCs), taken at new diagnosis, from a patient treated with antithyroid drugs. All receptors derive from a female donor with Graves disease.

This clonotype was seen ten or more times. The gene calls are TRBV7-2 and TRBJ2-5, with a tentative D call TRBD1 (6 bases). The V and J ends lost 4 bases and 3 bases respectively, with 18 bases between them. Germline CDR1 reads SGHTA; CDR2 reads FQGNSA. CDR3 length equals 16 residues. The CDR3 protein is CASSSEGGLNKETQYF. DNA for the CDR3: TGTGCCAGCAGCTCGGAAGGGGGTCTCAATAAAGAGACCCAGTACTTC. The variable domain in full, completed from reference TRBV7-2 and TRBJ2-5, reads GAGVSQSPSNKVTEKGKDVELRCDPISGHTALYWYRQSLGQGLEFLIYFQGNSAPDKSGLPSDRFSAERTGGSVSTLTIQRTQQEDSAVYLCASSSEGGLNKETQYFGPGTRLLVL.

There are many counts of this clonotype. V usage is TRBV11-2 and J usage is TRBJ1-2, with unresolved D. The CDR3 extends over 15 amino acids. The V gene lost 5 bases and the J gene lost 5 bases, with 18 bases spanning the gap. The germline V gene encodes CDR1 SGHAT and CDR2 FQNNGV. The CDR3 loop is CASSHRPEPIYGYTF. CDR3 in DNA: TGTGCCAGCAGCCATCGGCCGGAACCTATATATGGCTACACCTTC.

This clonotype was observed many times. This rearrangement joins TRBV6-1 to TRBJ2-1; 9 nucleotides align to TRBD2. Germline CDR1 and CDR2: MNHNS and SASEGT. CDR3 length: 15 residues. V dropped 6 bases and J dropped 9; count of bases not matched to a gene: 12. CDR3: CASSQRETSGFEQFF. In DNA form, the CDR3 reads TGTGCCAGCAGCCAAAGGGAGACTAGCGGTTTTGAGCAGTTCTTC.

This clonotype was found many times. This chain connects TRBV5-6 to TRBJ1-1, with D possibly TRBD1 on 5 matching bases. V lost 4 bases and J 7 bases, leaving 14 bases between the germline ends. The CDR3 is 13 residues long. The V gene's germline CDR1 is SGHDT and CDR2 YYEEEE. CDR3 coding DNA: TGTGCCAGCAGCCCGGACGGGGCAATTGAAGCTTTCTTT. Its protein is CASSPDGAIEAFF.

This clonotype was observed at least ten times. This rearrangement joins TRBV9 to TRBJ2-1, with TRBD2 identical over 9 bases. Germline V lookup: CDR1 SGDLS, CDR2 YYNGEE. The CDR3 consists of 15 residues. Germline trimming cut 4 bases from V and 3 bases from J; bases unmatched to any gene: 5. CDR3 region: CASSSGTSYYNEQFF. The CDR3 DNA is TGTGCCAGCAGCTCCGGGACTAGCTACTACAATGAGCAGTTCTTC.

This clonotype has a handful of counts. The V and J genes are TRBV4-1 and TRBJ1-4; the D is unclear. V lost 2 bases to trimming and J lost 5 bases, with 3 bases between them. CDR3 length: 12 residues. In germline, CDR1 is MGHRA, CDR2 YSYEKL. The CDR3 DNA reads as TGCGCCAGCAGCCAATTAAATGAAAAACTGTTTTTT. Its protein is CASSQLNEKLFF.

Many counts were recorded for this clonotype. This chain joins TRBV5-5 and TRBJ2-1; D is undetermined. The CDR3 runs to 13 residues. V lost 0 bases to trimming and J lost 5 bases, with 6 bases between them. Germline lookup yields CDR1 SGHKS and CDR2 YYEKEE (reference sequence). The CDR3 reads CASSLALNNEQFF. CDR3 nucleotide sequence: TGTGCCAGCAGCTTGGCATTAAACAATGAGCAGTTCTTC.

The sample holds a few counts of this clonotype. The gene calls are TRBV27 and TRBJ2-1; perhaps D is TRBD1 or TRBD2 (5 bases each). Per germline, CDR1 MNHEY and CDR2 SMNVEV (reference sequence). V dropped 4 bases and J dropped 9 bases, with 10 bases sitting between them. The CDR3 covers 12 residues. The CDR3 nucleotides are TGTGCCAGCAGTTCCCAGGGAGTTGAGCAGTTCTTC. It is translated as CASSSQGVEQFF.

This clonotype was recorded at least ten times. The rearrangement uses TRBV10-3 and TRBJ2-7, with D unclear. Trimming pared 6 bases from V and 1 base from J, leaving 16 bases between. Germline CDR1 and CDR2: ENHRY and SYGVKD. CDR3 length equals 15 residues. The CDR3 here is CAISGVSSPSYEQYF. The DNA of the CDR3 is TGTGCCATCAGCGGAGTGTCCAGCCCGTCCTACGAGCAGTACTTC.

The V gene is TRBV4-1, the J gene TRBJ2-5, with D perhaps matching TRBD1 (5 bases). Between the trimmed V and J ends, which lost 3 bases and 1 base, there was a span of 12 bases. Germline CDR1 reads MGHRA; CDR2 reads YSYEKL. This CDR3 spans 15 amino acids. The CDR3 region is CASSHSGLGQETQYF. In DNA form, the CDR3 reads TGCGCCAGCAGCCATTCAGGGTTAGGCCAAGAGACCCAGTACTTC.

This clonotype was counted many times. The V call is TRBV30, the J call TRBJ2-7, with D possibly TRBD2 on 6 matching bases. The V and J ends lost 4 bases and 6 bases respectively, with 13 bases between them. The CDR3 totals 12 residues. Per the germline V gene, CDR1 is GTSNPN and CDR2 is SVGIG (reference sequence). The CDR3 spells CAWKRVGGEQYF. CDR3 coding DNA: TGTGCCTGGAAACGGGTGGGGGGCGAGCAGTACTTC. Filled out from reference TRBV30 and TRBJ2-7, the complete variable domain reads SQTIHQWPATLVQPVGSPLSLECTVEGTSNPNLYWYRQAAGRGLQLLFYSVGIGQISSEVPQNLSASRPQDRQFILSSKKLLLSDSGFYLCAWKRVGGEQYFGPGTRLTVT.

This clonotype came up many times. The CDR3 is CASRWTGWTLNTEAFF. DNA for the CDR3: TGTGCCAGCAGGTGGACAGGGTGGACCCTGAACACTGAAGCTTTCTTT. The V and J genes are TRBV12-3 or TRBV12-4 and TRBJ1-1, with TRBD1 matching over 8 bases. The CDR3 length is 16 residues. V lost 6 bases to trimming and J lost 0 bases; unmatched junction nucleotides: 9.

This clonotype was counted ten times or more. The CDR3 loop reads CASSYPPGQGRTDTQYF. The DNA for the CDR3 is TGTGCCAGCAGCTACCCGCCTGGACAGGGCCGCACAGATACGCAGTATTTT. The V and J genes are TRBV28 and TRBJ2-3; 8 bases fit TRBD1. The CDR3 has 17 amino acids. V shed 6 bases and J 1 base; nucleotides not matched to a gene: 12. CDR1 and CDR2 (germline): MDHEN, SYDVKM.

At least ten counts were recorded for this clonotype. The chain couples TRBV29-1 to TRBJ2-7, with 8 bases that match TRBD1. Germline V lookup: CDR1 SQVTM, CDR2 ANQGSEA. This CDR3 contains 11 residues. Trimming took 5 bases from V and 5 from J; bases not matched to a gene: 2. This CDR3 is CSVMTGDEQYF. CDR3 DNA: TGCAGCGTTATGACAGGGGACGAGCAGTACTTC.

This clonotype was counted at least ten times. At one of its ends the junction is not consistent with the germline gene, which may arise from a read error. The rearrangement links TRBV7-2 to TRBJ1-1, with D unresolved. The CDR3 runs to 13 residues. The germline V gene encodes CDR1 SGHTA and CDR2 FQGNSA. CDR3 sequence (DNA): TGTGCCAGCAGGCCGAGACCTGGTACTGAGGCTTTCTTT. Protein product: CASRPRPGTEAFF.

This clonotype was counted ten times or more. The genes are TRBV7-2 and TRBJ2-1; D is unresolved. The CDR3 is 13 amino acids. Germline CDR1 SGHTA, CDR2 FQGNSA. V dropped 1 base and J dropped 4 bases, with 5 bases sitting between them. The CDR3 sequence is CASSLGWYNEQFF. Here the CDR3 DNA reads TGTGCCAGCAGCTTAGGTTGGTACAATGAGCAGTTCTTC.

This clonotype was recorded only once. V is TRBV28 and J is TRBJ1-1; 7 positions agree with TRBD1. The length of the CDR3 is 15 residues. V was pared by 5 bases and J by 7 bases, with 13 bases of the junction left unmatched. Germline lookup yields CDR1 MDHEN and CDR2 SYDVKM. The CDR3 protein is CASSPSTGYGSEAFF. The CDR3 nucleotides read TGTGCCAGCAGTCCCTCGACAGGGTATGGTAGTGAAGCTTTCTTT. Complete variable domain (other parts from reference TRBV28 and TRBJ1-1): DVKVTQSSRYLVKRTGEKVFLECVQDMDHENMFWYRQDPGLGLRLIYFSYDVKMKEKGDIPEGYSVSREKKERFSLILESASTNQTSMYLCASSPSTGYGSEAFFGQGTRLTVV.

CDR3 amino acids: CASRRDRDNYEQYF. In DNA form, the CDR3 reads TGTGCCAGCAGAAGGGACAGGGATAATTACGAGCAGTACTTC. The gene calls are TRBV28 and TRBJ2-7; the match to TRBD1 covers 9 bases. Germline CDR1 MDHEN, CDR2 SYDVKM. J was trimmed by 4 bases and V by 6 bases; bases with no gene match: 7. This CDR3 is 14 amino acids long.

This clonotype was seen ten or more times. CDR3 bases: TGTGCCAGCAGTTACTCGAAGGCAGCCGATGAGCAGTTCTTC. It encodes CASSYSKAADEQFF. The chain uses TRBV6-5 and TRBJ2-1; no clear D gene. CDR1 is MNHEY and CDR2 is SVGAGI in the germline V gene. The CDR3 has 14 residues. The V end lost 0 bases, the J end lost 8 bases, and 11 bases lay between the germline ends.

This clonotype was recorded a few times. This chain connects TRBV6-2 or TRBV6-3 to TRBJ2-1; D is tentatively TRBD1 or TRBD2 (5 bases each). Germline assignment: CDR1 MNHEY and CDR2 SVGEGT. The CDR3 has 17 residues. Trimming cost V 5 bases and J 8 bases, with 25 bases left between them. CDR3 DNA sequence: TGTGCCAGCAGTCTCACATACCGGGACCCAAAACTCCATGAGCAGTTCTTC. It translates to CASSLTYRDPKLHEQFF.